The rows below give T cell receptor beta chains drawn from one sample of a study of blood T cell repertoires in COVID-19. Profiling relied on immunoSEQ multiplex PCR, and the TCRdb table lists in-frame clones only, not all of them. The sample records about 300,000 clones, around 88% being singletons. Sequenced material: peripheral blood. Receptors originate from a woman between 50 and 59 years old with acute or convalescent COVID-19. Both conserved end residues are part of each CDR3. The D gene is left open where the match is weak. The listing skips clone size in some rows; elsewhere it reads once, few, many or a size class.

CDR3: CASSLEASGTDTQYF
DNA: TGCGCCAGCAGCTTGGAGGCTAGCGGCACAGATACGCAGTATTTT
V: TRBV5-1
size: NA
D: NA
J: TRBJ2-3

CDR3: CASSLDLRYNEQFF
DNA: TGTGCCAGCAGCTTAGACCTGCGATACAATGAGCAGTTCTTC
V: TRBV7-2
size: NA
D: NA
J: TRBJ2-1

CDR3: CASSATSGRAYNEQFF
DNA: TGTGCCAGCAGCGCGACTAGCGGGAGGGCCTACAATGAGCAGTTCTTC
V: TRBV9
size: NA
D: TRBD2
J: TRBJ2-1

CDR3: CASSPQQVNTEAFF
DNA: TGTGCCAGCAGCCCCCAACAGGTTAACACTGAAGCTTTCTTT
V: TRBV4-2
size: NA
D: NA
J: TRBJ1-1

CDR3: CASSPEENEQFF
DNA: TGTGCCAGCTCACCCGAGGAAAATGAGCAGTTCTTC
V: TRBV18
size: once
D: NA
J: TRBJ2-1

CDR3: CATSDRVGNNEQFF
DNA: TGTGCCACCAGTGATCGGGTCGGTAACAATGAGCAGTTCTTC
V: TRBV24-1
size: NA
D: NA
J: TRBJ2-1

CDR3: CASSTGDREIGTQYF
DNA: TGTGCCAGCAGCACCGGGGACAGGGAGATTGGGACGCAGTATTTT
V: TRBV5-5
size: once
D: TRBD1
J: TRBJ2-3

CDR3: CARHGGRNQPQHF
DNA: TGTGCCAGACACGGTGGGAGAAATCAGCCCCAGCATTTT
V: TRBV5-3
size: NA
D: NA
J: TRBJ1-5

CDR3: CADSVQQNTEAFF
DNA: TGTGCCGATTCAGTGCAACAAAACACTGAAGCTTTCTTT
V: TRBV19
size: NA
D: NA
J: TRBJ1-1

CDR3: CASEFGQGKETQYF
DNA: TGCGCCAGCGAGTTCGGACAGGGTAAAGAGACCCAGTACTTC
V: TRBV5-1
size: NA
D: TRBD1
J: TRBJ2-5

CDR3: CASSRPSREEETQYF
DNA: TGTGCCAGCAGCCGCCCCTCCAGGGAGGAAGAGACCCAGTACTTC
V: TRBV5-4
size: NA
D: NA
J: TRBJ2-5

CDR3: CASHRGGGGQETQYF
DNA: TGCGCCAGCCACCGGGGAGGCGGGGGCCAAGAGACCCAGTACTTC
V: TRBV5-1
size: NA
D: TRBD2
J: TRBJ2-5

CDR3: CASSQVGGIYLREKQYF
DNA: TGCGCCAGCAGCCAAGTGGGCGGGATATATCTCCGCGAGAAGCAGTACTTC
V: TRBV4-1
size: NA
D: NA
J: TRBJ2-7

CDR3: CASSEEFTEAFF
DNA: TGTGCCAGCAGTGAGGAGTTCACTGAAGCTTTCTTT
V: TRBV6-1
size: NA
D: NA
J: TRBJ1-1

CDR3: CAWNGRGDNEQFF
DNA: TGTGCCTGGAACGGGCGGGGGGACAATGAGCAGTTCTTC
V: TRBV30
size: NA
D: TRBD2
J: TRBJ2-1

CDR3: CASSLNRANYGYTF
DNA: TGTGCCAGCAGCTTGAACAGGGCTAACTATGGCTACACCTTC
V: TRBV5-6
size: NA
D: NA
J: TRBJ1-2

CDR3: CASSRARDYQETQYF
DNA: TGCGCCAGCAGCCGCGCCCGGGACTACCAAGAGACCCAGTACTTC
V: TRBV4-1
size: NA
D: NA
J: TRBJ2-5

CDR3: CASSEATRGGLETQYF
DNA: TGTGCCAGCAGCGAGGCCACGAGGGGGGGTTTGGAGACCCAGTACTTC
V: TRBV9
size: NA
D: NA
J: TRBJ2-5

CDR3: CASSSPGQGVDEAFF
DNA: TGTGCCAGCAGTTCACCGGGACAGGGGGTTGATGAAGCTTTCTTT
V: TRBV6-6
size: NA
D: TRBD1
J: TRBJ1-1

CDR3: CASSGTEATNEKLFF
DNA: TGTGCCAGCAGCGGGACAGAAGCAACTAATGAAAAACTGTTTTTT
V: TRBV7-8
size: NA
D: TRBD1
J: TRBJ1-4

CDR3: CASSPNSGSNTGELFF
DNA: TGTGCCAGCAGCCCCAATAGCGGATCAAACACCGGGGAGCTGTTTTTT
V: TRBV7-2
size: NA
D: NA
J: TRBJ2-2

CDR3: CASSLSGYGNQPQHF
DNA: TGTGCCAGCAGCTTATCAGGGTACGGCAATCAGCCCCAGCATTTT
V: TRBV7-2
size: NA
D: NA
J: TRBJ1-5

CDR3: CASSLTGTRVGEQFF
DNA: TGCGCCAGCAGCCTAACGGGGACTCGTGTGGGCGAGCAGTTCTTC
V: TRBV5-1
size: NA
D: NA
J: TRBJ2-1

CDR3: CASLLGGANTGELFF
DNA: TGTGCCAGCTTACTGGGGGGGGCGAACACCGGGGAGCTGTTTTTT
V: TRBV28
size: NA
D: TRBD2
J: TRBJ2-2

CDR3: CASSLVADNSPLHF
DNA: TGTGCCAGCAGCTTGGTGGCGGATAATTCACCCCTCCACTTT
V: TRBV5-4
size: NA
D: NA
J: TRBJ1-6

CDR3: CAWNRVGLAPSSYEQYF
DNA: TGTGCCTGGAATAGGGTTGGGCTAGCGCCTAGCTCCTACGAGCAGTACTTC
V: TRBV30
size: NA
D: NA
J: TRBJ2-7

CDR3: CASSLDGTGHGYTF
DNA: TGTGCCAGCTCACTGGACGGGACAGGGCACGGCTACACCTTC
V: TRBV18
size: once
D: TRBD1
J: TRBJ1-2

CDR3: CASSDWDRASYNEQFF
DNA: TGTGCCAGCAGTGACTGGGACAGGGCGTCCTACAATGAGCAGTTCTTC
V: TRBV6-4
size: NA
D: TRBD1
J: TRBJ2-1

CDR3: CASSDSLGSPTGELFF
DNA: TGTGCCAGCAGTGACTCGTTGGGGAGCCCCACCGGGGAGCTGTTTTTT
V: TRBV6-4
size: few
D: NA
J: TRBJ2-2

CDR3: CASSSSGTGYSPLHF
DNA: TGTGCCAGCAGCTCCTCCGGGACAGGGTATTCACCCCTCCACTTT
V: TRBV9
size: NA
D: TRBD1
J: TRBJ1-6

CDR3: CASSSPGLTTDTQYF
DNA: TGTGCCAGCAGCTCGCCGGGACTGACCACAGATACGCAGTATTTT
V: TRBV11-2
size: few
D: NA
J: TRBJ2-3

CDR3: CAWSWGQGAPGELFF
DNA: TGTGCCTGGAGTTGGGGACAGGGGGCCCCCGGGGAGCTGTTTTTT
V: TRBV30
size: NA
D: TRBD1
J: TRBJ2-2

CDR3: CASSLVESGANVLTF
DNA: TGTGCCAGCAGCTTAGTAGAATCTGGGGCCAACGTCCTGACTTTC
V: TRBV7-9
size: NA
D: NA
J: TRBJ2-6

CDR3: CASSLGDRGDQETQYF
DNA: TGCGCCAGCAGCTTGGGGGACAGGGGAGACCAAGAGACCCAGTACTTC
V: TRBV5-1
size: once
D: TRBD1
J: TRBJ2-5

CDR3: CASSLAVRGQPQHF
DNA: TGTGCCAGCAGCTTAGCTGTGCGGGGCCAGCCCCAGCATTTT
V: TRBV7-2
size: few
D: NA
J: TRBJ1-5

CDR3: CASSFRGEQYF
DNA: TGTGCCAGCAGTTTTCGGGGGGAGCAGTACTTC
V: TRBV27
size: NA
D: NA
J: TRBJ2-7

CDR3: CATSESSRDSNQPQHF
DNA: TGTGCCACCAGTGAATCTTCGCGAGATAGCAATCAGCCCCAGCATTTT
V: TRBV24-1
size: NA
D: NA
J: TRBJ1-5

CDR3: CASSPDTSRNTQYF
DNA: TGTGCCAGCAGCCCGGACACCTCCCGAAATACGCAGTATTTT
V: TRBV6-4
size: NA
D: NA
J: TRBJ2-3

CDR3: CSVDRGNTGELFF
DNA: TGCAGCGTTGACCGCGGGAACACCGGGGAGCTGTTTTTT
V: TRBV29-1
size: few
D: NA
J: TRBJ2-2

CDR3: CASSLWQADNEQFF
DNA: TGTGCCAGCAGCCTGTGGCAGGCAGACAATGAGCAGTTCTTC
V: TRBV6-2/TRBV6-3
size: NA
D: NA
J: TRBJ2-1

CDR3: CASSLGQTRNQPQHF
DNA: TGTGCCAGCAGCCTTGGACAGACGCGCAATCAGCCCCAGCATTTT
V: TRBV5-4
size: NA
D: NA
J: TRBJ1-5

CDR3: CASSPRDGSTDTQYF
DNA: TGTGCCAGCTCACCAAGAGATGGTAGCACAGATACGCAGTATTTT
V: TRBV18
size: once
D: NA
J: TRBJ2-3

CDR3: CASSLTGGPGANVLTF
DNA: TGTGCCAGCAGCCTCACAGGGGGGCCTGGGGCCAACGTCCTGACTTTC
V: TRBV5-5
size: once
D: TRBD1
J: TRBJ2-6

CDR3: CASSLAGGFHEQFF
DNA: TGCGCCAGCAGCTTGGCGGGGGGCTTCCATGAGCAGTTCTTC
V: TRBV5-1
size: NA
D: NA
J: TRBJ2-1

CDR3: CASSVGGRGGRNTQYF
DNA: TGTGCCAGCAGCGTAGGGGGGCGGGGGGGCCGAAATACGCAGTATTTT
V: TRBV9
size: NA
D: TRBD2
J: TRBJ2-3

CDR3: CASSRTVGNTIYF
DNA: TGTGCCAGCAGTCGGACTGTTGGAAACACCATATATTTT
V: TRBV6-5
size: NA
D: NA
J: TRBJ1-3

CDR3: CASSLGSRKDTEAFF
DNA: TGTGCCAGCAGCTTAGGAAGTAGAAAAGACACTGAAGCTTTCTTT
V: TRBV7-2
size: NA
D: NA
J: TRBJ1-1

CDR3: CASSSDSGGHQPQHF
DNA: TGTGCCAGCAGTTCTGACAGCGGAGGGCATCAGCCCCAGCATTTT
V: TRBV2
size: NA
D: NA
J: TRBJ1-5

CDR3: CASSWGTSGYTGELFF
DNA: TGTGCCAGCAGCTGGGGGACTAGCGGATACACCGGGGAGCTGTTTTTT
V: TRBV13
size: once
D: TRBD2
J: TRBJ2-2

CDR3: CASSFQADTSTDTQYF
DNA: TGTGCCAGCAGCTTCCAAGCGGATACTAGCACAGATACGCAGTATTTT
V: TRBV5-5
size: NA
D: NA
J: TRBJ2-3

CDR3: CASSRKSAWGSYYGYTF
DNA: TGTGCCAGCAGCCGAAAGTCGGCGTGGGGCTCGTACTATGGCTACACCTTC
V: TRBV7-9
size: few
D: NA
J: TRBJ1-2

CDR3: CASSPFTGTRKNEKLFF
DNA: TGTGCCAGCAGTCCGTTTACCGGGACAAGAAAAAATGAAAAACTGTTTTTT
V: TRBV27
size: NA
D: NA
J: TRBJ1-4

CDR3: CASSYSFAGGPQETQYF
DNA: TGTGCCAGCAGTTACTCGTTCGCGGGAGGGCCCCAAGAGACCCAGTACTTC
V: TRBV6-2/TRBV6-3
size: NA
D: TRBD2
J: TRBJ2-5

CDR3: CATRDRGRGNTEAFF
DNA: TGTGCCACCCGGGACAGGGGTCGCGGGAACACTGAAGCTTTCTTT
V: TRBV6-5
size: NA
D: TRBD1
J: TRBJ1-1

CDR3: CASSSRQGGPYEQYF
DNA: TGTGCCAGCAGCTCCCGACAGGGGGGGCCTTACGAGCAGTACTTC
V: TRBV7-2
size: NA
D: TRBD1
J: TRBJ2-7

CDR3: CASSLLQGVGEQFF
DNA: TGTGCCAGCAGCCTTTTACAGGGGGTAGGGGAGCAGTTCTTC
V: TRBV14
size: NA
D: TRBD1
J: TRBJ2-1

CDR3: CASSSTGGSEQYF
DNA: TGTGCCAGCAGTTCGACAGGGGGCAGCGAGCAGTACTTC
V: TRBV27
size: NA
D: TRBD1
J: TRBJ2-7

CDR3: CASTIGGGTEAFF
DNA: TGTGCCAGTACCATCGGCGGGGGCACTGAAGCTTTCTTT
V: TRBV19
size: NA
D: NA
J: TRBJ1-1

CDR3: CASSLGVDSSPLHF
DNA: TGTGCCAGCAGCTTAGGTGTCGATAGTTCACCCCTCCACTTT
V: TRBV7-3
size: few
D: NA
J: TRBJ1-6

CDR3: CASSDRRGLQETQYF
DNA: TGTGCCAGCAGTGATCGGCGGGGGCTCCAAGAGACCCAGTACTTC
V: TRBV25-1
size: NA
D: NA
J: TRBJ2-5